This T cell receptor (beta chain) appears in the sequencing data of a study of blood T cell repertoires in COVID-19. Study overall: Sites in the United States, Italy and Spain provided acute and convalescent COVID-19 samples. T cells, B-cell-depleted T cells, or PBMCs provided the cDNA or gDNA that served as material.

In terms of age and location, participants ranged from roughly 18 to 90 years and lived in fewer than 30 US areas. V was shortened by 3 bases and J by 8 bases, with 7 bases between the two germline ends. Looked up from germline, CDR1 is MNHNY and CDR2 is SVGAGI (reference sequence). The CDR3 consists of 11 residues. Here immunoSEQ multiplex PCR was the method, and the copy in TCRdb shows in-frame clones only, minus some. The sample has 130,000 to 150,000 clones, 85% to 90% seen once; the top ten hold approximately 1.3%. This rearrangement joins TRBV6-6 to TRBJ1-1; D is unclear. Source material: PBMCs or T cells enriched from blood (not recorded which). The origin of this receptor is a woman aged 25 to 39 with acute COVID-19. The CDR3 sequence is CASSYVSEAFF. Written as DNA, the CDR3 is TGTGCCAGCAGTTATGTTTCGGAAGCTTTCTTT.